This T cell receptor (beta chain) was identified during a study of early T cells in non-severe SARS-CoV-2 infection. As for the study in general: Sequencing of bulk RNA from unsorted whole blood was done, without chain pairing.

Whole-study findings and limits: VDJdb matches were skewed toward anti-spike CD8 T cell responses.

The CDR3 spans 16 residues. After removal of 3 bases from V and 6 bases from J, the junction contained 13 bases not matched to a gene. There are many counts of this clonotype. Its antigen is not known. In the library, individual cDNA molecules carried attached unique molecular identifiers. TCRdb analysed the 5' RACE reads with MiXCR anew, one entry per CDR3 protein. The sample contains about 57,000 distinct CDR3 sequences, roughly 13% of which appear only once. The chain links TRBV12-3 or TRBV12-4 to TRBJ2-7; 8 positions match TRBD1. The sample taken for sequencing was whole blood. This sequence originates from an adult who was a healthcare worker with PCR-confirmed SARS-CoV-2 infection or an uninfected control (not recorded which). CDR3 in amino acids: CASSFSVGTGVAEQYF. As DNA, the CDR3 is TGTGCCAGCAGTTTTTCCGTCGGGACAGGAGTGGCCGAGCAGTACTTC.